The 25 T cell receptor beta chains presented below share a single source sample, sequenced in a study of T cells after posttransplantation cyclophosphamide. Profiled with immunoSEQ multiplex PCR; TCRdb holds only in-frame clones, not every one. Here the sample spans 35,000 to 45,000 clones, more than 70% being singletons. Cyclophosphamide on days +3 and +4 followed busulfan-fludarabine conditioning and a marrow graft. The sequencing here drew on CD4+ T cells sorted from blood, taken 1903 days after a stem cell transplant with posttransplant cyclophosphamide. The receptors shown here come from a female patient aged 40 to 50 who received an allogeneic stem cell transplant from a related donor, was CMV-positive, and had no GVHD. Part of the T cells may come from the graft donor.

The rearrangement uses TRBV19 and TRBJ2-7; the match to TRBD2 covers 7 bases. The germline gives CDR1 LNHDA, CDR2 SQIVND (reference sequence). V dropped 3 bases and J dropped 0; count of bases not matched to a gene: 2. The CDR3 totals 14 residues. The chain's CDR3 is CASSMKRGSYEQYF. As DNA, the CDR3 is TGTGCCAGTAGTATGAAGCGGGGCTCCTACGAGCAGTACTTC.

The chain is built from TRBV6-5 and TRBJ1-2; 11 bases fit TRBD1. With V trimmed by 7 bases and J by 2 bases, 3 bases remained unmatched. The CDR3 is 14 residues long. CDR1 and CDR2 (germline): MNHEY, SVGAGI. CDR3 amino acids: CASNRDRGNYGYTF. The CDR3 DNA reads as TGTGCCAGCAATCGGGACAGGGGGAACTATGGCTACACCTTC.

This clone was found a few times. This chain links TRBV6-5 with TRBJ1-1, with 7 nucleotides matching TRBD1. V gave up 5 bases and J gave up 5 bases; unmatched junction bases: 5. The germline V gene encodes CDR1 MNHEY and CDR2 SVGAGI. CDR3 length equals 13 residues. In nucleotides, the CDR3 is TGTGCCAGCAGTACGACAGGGTGGACTGAAGCTTTCTTT. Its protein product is CASSTTGWTEAFF.

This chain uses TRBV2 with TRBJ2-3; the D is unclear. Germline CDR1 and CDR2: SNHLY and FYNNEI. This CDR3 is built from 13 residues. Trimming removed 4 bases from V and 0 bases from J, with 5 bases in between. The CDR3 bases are TGTGCCAGCAGTGTTAGAAGCACAGATACGCAGTATTTT. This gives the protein CASSVRSTDTQYF.

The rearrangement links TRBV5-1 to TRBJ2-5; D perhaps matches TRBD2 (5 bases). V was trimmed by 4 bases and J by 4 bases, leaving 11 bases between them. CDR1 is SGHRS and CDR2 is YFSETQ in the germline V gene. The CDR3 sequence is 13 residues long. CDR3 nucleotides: TGCGCCAGCAGCGGAACTAGGAGAGAGACCCAGTACTTC. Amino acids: CASSGTRRETQYF.

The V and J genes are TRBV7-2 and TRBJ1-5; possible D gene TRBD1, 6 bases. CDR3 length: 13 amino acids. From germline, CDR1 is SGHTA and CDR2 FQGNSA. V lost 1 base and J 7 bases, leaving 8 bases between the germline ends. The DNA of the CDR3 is TGTGCCAGCAGCTTAGAGGGGGGGCAGCCCCAGCATTTT. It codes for CASSLEGGQPQHF.

The CDR3 sequence is CAISPQGSLYNEQFF. The CDR3 DNA is TGTGCCATCAGTCCACAGGGGTCACTTTACAATGAGCAGTTCTTC. This sequence joins TRBV10-3 and TRBJ2-1; 7 bases map to TRBD1. There are 15 residues in the CDR3. CDR1 is ENHRY, CDR2 SYGVKD, per germline. The trim removed 5 bases at V and 4 bases at J, leaving 8 bases unmatched.

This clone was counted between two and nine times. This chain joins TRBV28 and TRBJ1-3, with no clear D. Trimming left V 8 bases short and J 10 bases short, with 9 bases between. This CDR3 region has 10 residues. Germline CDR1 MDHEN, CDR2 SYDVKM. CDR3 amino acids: CASLGRTIYF. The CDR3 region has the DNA TGTGCCAGCCTCGGGAGGACCATATATTTT.

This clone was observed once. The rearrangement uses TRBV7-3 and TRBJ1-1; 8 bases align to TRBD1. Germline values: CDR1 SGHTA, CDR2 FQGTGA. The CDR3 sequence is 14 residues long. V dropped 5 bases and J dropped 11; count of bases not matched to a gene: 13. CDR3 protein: CASSPSDRGALAFF. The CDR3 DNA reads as TGTGCCAGCAGCCCCTCCGACAGGGGCGCTTTGGCTTTCTTT. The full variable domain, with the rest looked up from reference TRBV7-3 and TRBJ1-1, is GAGVSQTPSNKVTEKGKYVELRCDPISGHTALYWYRQSLGQGPEFLIYFQGTGAADDSGLPNDRFFAVRPEGSVSTLKIQRTERGDSAVYLCASSPSDRGALAFFGQGTRLTVV.

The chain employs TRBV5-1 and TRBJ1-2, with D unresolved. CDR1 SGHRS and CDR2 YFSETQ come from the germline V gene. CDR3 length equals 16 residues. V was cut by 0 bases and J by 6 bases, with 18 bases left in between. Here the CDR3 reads CASSLEYGSGMNGYTF. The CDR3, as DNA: TGCGCCAGCAGCTTGGAATACGGCAGCGGGATGAATGGCTACACCTTC.

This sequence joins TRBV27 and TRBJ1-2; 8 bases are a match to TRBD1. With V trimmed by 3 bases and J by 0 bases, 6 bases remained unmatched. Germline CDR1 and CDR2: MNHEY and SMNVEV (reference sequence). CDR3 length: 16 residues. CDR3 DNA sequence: TGTGCCAGCAGTTTGACAGGGGCCCCAGCTAACTATGGCTACACCTTC. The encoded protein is CASSLTGAPANYGYTF.

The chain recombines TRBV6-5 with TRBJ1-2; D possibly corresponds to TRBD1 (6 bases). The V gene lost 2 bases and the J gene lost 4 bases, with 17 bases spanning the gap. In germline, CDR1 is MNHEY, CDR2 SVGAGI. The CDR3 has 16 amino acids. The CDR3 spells CASSYDTGYQSYGYTF. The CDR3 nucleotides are TGTGCCAGCAGTTACGATACAGGGTATCAGAGCTATGGCTACACCTTC.

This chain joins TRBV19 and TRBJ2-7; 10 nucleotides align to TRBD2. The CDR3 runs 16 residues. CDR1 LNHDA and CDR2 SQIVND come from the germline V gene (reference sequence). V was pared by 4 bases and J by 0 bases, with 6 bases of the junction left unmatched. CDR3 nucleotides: TGTGCCAGTAGTACCATTAGCGGGGGGAGCTCCTACGAGCAGTACTTC. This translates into CASSTISGGSSYEQYF.

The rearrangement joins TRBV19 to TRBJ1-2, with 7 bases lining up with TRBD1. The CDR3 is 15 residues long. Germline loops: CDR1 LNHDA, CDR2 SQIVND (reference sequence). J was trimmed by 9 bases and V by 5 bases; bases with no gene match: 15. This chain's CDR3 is CASSSRRPPGGSYTF. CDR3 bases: TGTGCCAGTAGTTCCCGCCGACCTCCAGGGGGGAGCTACACCTTC.

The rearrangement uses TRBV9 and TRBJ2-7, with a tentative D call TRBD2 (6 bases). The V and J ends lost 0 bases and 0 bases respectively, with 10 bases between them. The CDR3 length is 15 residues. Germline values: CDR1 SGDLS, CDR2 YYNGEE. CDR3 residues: CASSVEEGSSYEQYF. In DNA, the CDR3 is TGTGCCAGCAGCGTAGAGGAGGGGAGCTCCTACGAGCAGTACTTC.

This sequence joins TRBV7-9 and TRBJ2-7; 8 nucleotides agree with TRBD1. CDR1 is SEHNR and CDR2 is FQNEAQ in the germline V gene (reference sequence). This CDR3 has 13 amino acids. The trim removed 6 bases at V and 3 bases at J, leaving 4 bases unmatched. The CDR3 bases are TGTGCCAGCAGTCGTGGACAGGGCTACGAGCAGTACTTC. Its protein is CASSRGQGYEQYF.

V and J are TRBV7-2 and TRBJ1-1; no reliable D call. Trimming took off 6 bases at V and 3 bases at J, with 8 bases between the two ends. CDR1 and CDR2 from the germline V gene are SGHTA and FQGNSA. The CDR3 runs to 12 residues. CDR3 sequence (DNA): TGTGCCAGCAGTGTCTATCACACTGAAGCTTTCTTT. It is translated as CASSVYHTEAFF.

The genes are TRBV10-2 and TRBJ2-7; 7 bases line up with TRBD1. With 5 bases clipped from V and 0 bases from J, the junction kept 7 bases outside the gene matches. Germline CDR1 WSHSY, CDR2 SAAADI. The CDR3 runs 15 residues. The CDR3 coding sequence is TGCGCCAGCAGTTCCTTCCGGGACAGCTCCTACGAGCAGTACTTC. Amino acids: CASSSFRDSSYEQYF.

The CDR3 DNA sequence: TGTGCCAGCAGCTCGGGACAGGGAAAGTATAATTCACCCCTCCACTTT. Its translation: CASSSGQGKYNSPLHF. V is TRBV11-3 and J is TRBJ1-6, with 9 bases that match TRBD1. The CDR3 runs 16 residues. V shed 4 bases and J 4 bases; nucleotides not matched to a gene: 5. The germline gives CDR1 SGHNT, CDR2 YENEEA.

The CDR3 coding sequence is TGTGCCAGCAGGGGAGCCTCCTACGAGCAGTACTTC. The encoded protein is CASRGASYEQYF. This chain connects TRBV2 to TRBJ2-7, with TRBD2 as a possible D gene (5 bases). This CDR3 spans 12 amino acids. Germline V gene sequence: CDR1 SNHLY, CDR2 FYNNEI. Trimming left V 6 bases short and J 0 bases short, with 6 bases between.

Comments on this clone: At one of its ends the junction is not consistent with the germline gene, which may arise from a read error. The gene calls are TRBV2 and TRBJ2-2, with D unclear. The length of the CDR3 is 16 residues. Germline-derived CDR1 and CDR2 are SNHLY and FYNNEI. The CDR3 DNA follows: TGTGCCAGCAGTGTCAGTCTCCCTTTTAACATCGGGGAGCTGTTTTTT. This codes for CASSVSLPFNIGELFF.

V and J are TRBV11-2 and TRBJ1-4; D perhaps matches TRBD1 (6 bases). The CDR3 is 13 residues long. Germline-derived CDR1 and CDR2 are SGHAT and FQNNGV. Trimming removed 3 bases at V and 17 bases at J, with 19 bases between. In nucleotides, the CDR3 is TGTGCCAGCAGCTTGGGGGCCCGGACAGAGAATTTTTTT. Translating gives CASSLGARTENFF.

CDR3 residues: CASSGKLGLATAQYF. Here the CDR3 DNA reads TGTGCCAGCAGCGGAAAGTTGGGACTAGCCACGGCCCAGTACTTC. J is TRBJ2-5 and V is TRBV11-3; 9 nucleotides match TRBD2. The J segment lost 9 bases and the V segment lost 5 bases, leaving 13 bases of the junction unmatched. Germline V gene sequence: CDR1 SGHNT, CDR2 YENEEA. This CDR3 spans 15 amino acids.

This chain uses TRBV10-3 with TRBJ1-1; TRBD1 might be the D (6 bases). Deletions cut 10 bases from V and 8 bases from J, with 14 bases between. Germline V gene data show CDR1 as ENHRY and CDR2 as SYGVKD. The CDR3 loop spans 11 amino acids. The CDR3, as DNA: TGTGCCACAGGGGCTGAGGAGGAAGCTTTCTTT. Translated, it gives CATGAEEEAFF.

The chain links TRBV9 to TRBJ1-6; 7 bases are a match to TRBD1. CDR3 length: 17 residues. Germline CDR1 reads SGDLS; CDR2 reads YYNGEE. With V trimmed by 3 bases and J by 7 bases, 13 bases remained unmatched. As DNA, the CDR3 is TGTGCCAGCAGCGCCCGAGGGACCGGGACAGAAAATTCACCCCTCCACTTT. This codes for CASSARGTGTENSPLHF.